The rows below give T cell receptor beta chains drawn from one sample of a study of technical replicates of blood from a few donors. Profiled with immunoSEQ multiplex PCR; TCRdb holds only in-frame clones, not every one. The table has some 80,000 clones, more than 90% seen once. The sample comprised T cells isolated from PBMCs. These receptors were obtained from a human donor in good health. Both conserved end residues are part of each CDR3. A D gene is named only where the DNA matches it firmly. Clone size, where shown, is once, few, many, or a class for clones that have expanded.

D gene	V gene	clone size	J gene	CDR3 DNA	CDR3 protein
TRBD1	TRBV19	once	TRBJ1-1	TGTGCCAGTAGTACCCCAGGACAGGGGTCGGCTTTCTTT	CASSTPGQGSAFF
.	TRBV6-1	.	TRBJ2-2	TGTGCCAGCAGTGAAGTTATTCCAGGGCACGGGGAGCTGTTTTTT	CASSEVIPGHGELFF
.	TRBV5-4	.	TRBJ1-2	TGTGCCAGCAGCTTCGGAGACTATGGCTACACCTTC	CASSFGDYGYTF
.	TRBV28	.	TRBJ2-7	TGTGCCAGCAGTGTAAGTGTGGTAGGAGACGAGCAGTACTTC	CASSVSVVGDEQYF
TRBD1	TRBV19	.	TRBJ2-7	TGTGCCAGTAGCCTCGGGACAGGACTGGTCGAGCAGTACTTC	CASSLGTGLVEQYF
TRBD1	TRBV19	.	TRBJ1-1	TGTGCCAGTAGTACAGAACCGGGACAGGGCCCGTCGGGTGAAGCTTTCTTT	CASSTEPGQGPSGEAFF
TRBD1	TRBV7-9	.	TRBJ1-4	TGTGCCAGCAGCTTAAACCCTCCGGGACAGGGGGCTCAAAAACTGTTTTTT	CASSLNPPGQGAQKLFF
.	TRBV15	.	TRBJ2-5	TGTGCCACCAGCCTAACAGGGCAAGAGACCCAGTACTTC	CATSLTGQETQYF
TRBD2	TRBV5-1	.	TRBJ2-3	TGCGCCAGCAGCTCTTTGGGCGGGAGGGCCCGGGATACGCAGTATTTT	CASSSLGGRARDTQYF
.	TRBV2	once	TRBJ2-2	TGTGCCAGCATGGGGGAGGTCGGCGGGGAGCTGTTTTTT	CASMGEVGGELFF
TRBD1	TRBV13	.	TRBJ1-3	TGTGCCAGCAGCATTAAAACCCGTGAGGGGACAGGTCTATCTGGAAACACCATATATTTT	CASSIKTREGTGLSGNTIYF
TRBD2	TRBV30	.	TRBJ2-7	TGCTCCGCGGGGGGGGCGTACGAGCAGTACTTC	CSAGGAYEQYF
TRBD2	TRBV7-2	once	TRBJ2-5	TGTGCCAGCAGCTATGGACTAGCGGGAGCACAAGAGACCCAGTACTTC	CASSYGLAGAQETQYF
TRBD1	TRBV5-1	.	TRBJ2-7	TGCGCCAGCAGCGTAAGACAGGGTAGATCCTACGAGCAGTACTTC	CASSVRQGRSYEQYF